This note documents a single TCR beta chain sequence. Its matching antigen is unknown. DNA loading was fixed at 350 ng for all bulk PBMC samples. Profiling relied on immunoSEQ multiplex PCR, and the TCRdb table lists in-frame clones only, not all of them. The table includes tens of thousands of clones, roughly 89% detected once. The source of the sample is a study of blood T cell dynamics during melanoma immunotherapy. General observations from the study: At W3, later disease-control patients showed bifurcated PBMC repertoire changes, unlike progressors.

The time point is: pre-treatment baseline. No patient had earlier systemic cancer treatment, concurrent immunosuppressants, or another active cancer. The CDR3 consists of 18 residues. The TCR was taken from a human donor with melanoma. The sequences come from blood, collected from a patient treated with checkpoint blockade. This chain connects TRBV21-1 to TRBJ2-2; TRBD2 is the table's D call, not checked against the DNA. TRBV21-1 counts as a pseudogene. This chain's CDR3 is CASSKDGASATTTGELFF. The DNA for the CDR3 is TGTGCCAGCAGCAAAGACGGTGCCAGCGCAACCACTACCGGGGAGCTGTTTTTT.